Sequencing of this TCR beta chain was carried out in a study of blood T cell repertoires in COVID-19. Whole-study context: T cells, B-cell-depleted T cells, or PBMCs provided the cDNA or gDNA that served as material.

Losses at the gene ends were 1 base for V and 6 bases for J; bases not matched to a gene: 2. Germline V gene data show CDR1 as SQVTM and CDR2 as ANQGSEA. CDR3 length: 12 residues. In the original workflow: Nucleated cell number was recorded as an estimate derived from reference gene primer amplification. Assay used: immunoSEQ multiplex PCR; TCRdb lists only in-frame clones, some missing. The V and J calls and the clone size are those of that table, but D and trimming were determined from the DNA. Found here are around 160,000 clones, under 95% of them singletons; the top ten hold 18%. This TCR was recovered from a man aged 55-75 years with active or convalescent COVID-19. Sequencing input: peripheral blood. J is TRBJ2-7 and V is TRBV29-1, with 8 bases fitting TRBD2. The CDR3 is CSVEAGGFEQYF. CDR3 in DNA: TGCAGCGTTGAAGCGGGGGGGTTCGAGCAGTACTTC.